This entry concerns a single TCR beta chain. The antigen remains undetermined. Sequenced by immunoSEQ multiplex PCR; TCRdb stores in-frame clones only, minus some. This sample carries approximately 150,000 clones, roughly nine tenths of them seen once, and the ten largest clones take 2.5% to 3.5%. The data are from a study of T cell responses to AZD1222 COVID-19 vaccine. Study-level results: Spike regions recognized by vaccine-associated CD4 TCRs spanned the protein, led by 160-218 and 743-854.

Trimming stripped 2 bases from V and 5 bases from J, with 10 bases between. This CDR3 has 14 amino acids. Germline assignment: CDR1 SEHNR and CDR2 FQNEAQ (reference sequence). This chain uses TRBV7-9 with TRBJ2-1; a possible D gene is TRBD1 (5 bases). Sequenced material: peripheral blood, taken 28 days after the second AZD1222 dose. The TCR originated in an adult who received the AZD1222 COVID-19 vaccine. The CDR3 here is CASSLRGLHNEQFF. CDR3 nucleotide sequence: TGTGCCAGCAGCTTAAGGGGCCTCCACAATGAGCAGTTCTTC.